Shown below are 7 T cell receptor beta chains from a single sample sequenced in a study of blood T cells in healthy people across ages (dated by TCRdb to about 2015). Receptors were amplified or captured by 5' RACE. The sequencer was an Illumina HiSeq 2500. A second roughly 6 to 12 cycle PCR used a sample-barcoded 5' primer and a J-beta primer mix. TCRdb reprocessed the public reads (quality trimming at Q25 with fastp, clone calling with MiXCR) and kept in-frame beta chains. Rows are unified per CDR3 protein, each entry keeping the most common DNA and genes. The sample table holds around 500,000 distinct CDR3 sequences, of which about 26% were seen once. The ten top clones hold over 3.5% of the sample. The data were also submitted as part of a second study, on T cells of mothers and their children.

Material for sequencing was blood. The source of these receptors is a boy aged 2-9 years in good health.

This clonotype appeared a few times. The gene calls are TRBV9 and TRBJ1-2, with D possibly matching TRBD1 (6 bases). Looked up from germline, CDR1 is SGDLS and CDR2 is YYNGEE. This CDR3 is built from 14 residues. Trimming removed 5 bases from V and 3 bases from J, with 14 bases in between. The DNA for the CDR3 is TGTGCCAGCAGTGAGGGGGGGACTTACTATGGCTACACCTTC. This sequence encodes CASSEGGTYYGYTF.

The V call is TRBV2, the J call TRBJ2-7, with 7 bases aligning to TRBD2. The length of the CDR3 is 15 residues. Germline loops: CDR1 SNHLY, CDR2 FYNNEI. Trimming at V came to 10 bases and at J to 2 bases, leaving 14 bases not matched to a gene. The CDR3 spells CATSSGRGFTYEQYF. The CDR3 DNA is TGTGCCACTTCGAGTGGGCGGGGGTTCACCTACGAGCAGTACTTC.

This clonotype was picked up a small number of times. J is TRBJ2-1 and V is TRBV11-2, with 7 bases fitting TRBD2. The germline V gene encodes CDR1 SGHAT and CDR2 FQNNGV. V was pared by 5 bases and J by 0 bases, with 10 bases of the junction left unmatched. The CDR3 totals 17 residues. CDR3 sequence (DNA): TGTGCCAGCAGCCGCGGATTGCGGGGGAGCTCCTACAATGAGCAGTTCTTC. Encoded protein: CASSRGLRGSSYNEQFF.

This clonotype was seen a handful of times. The rearrangement uses TRBV7-9 and TRBJ2-1; 8 positions match TRBD1. This CDR3 region has 15 residues. Germline V lookup: CDR1 SEHNR, CDR2 FQNEAQ (reference sequence). V was clipped by 5 bases and J by 4 bases; unmatched bases: 7. The CDR3 sequence is CASSPTGGGYNEQFF. DNA of the CDR3: TGTGCCAGCAGCCCAACAGGGGGTGGATACAATGAGCAGTTCTTC.

The chain has TRBV4-3 and TRBJ1-1; no reliable D call. Germline values: CDR1 LGHNA, CDR2 YSLEER. Trimming shortened V by 0 bases and J by 1 base, and 18 bases separated the two germline ends. The CDR3 contains 18 residues. Written as DNA, the CDR3 is TGCGCCAGCAGCCAAGATTTAAGGTGGGCCCGCAGGAACACTGAAGCTTTCTTT. The encoded protein is CASSQDLRWARRNTEAFF.

This clonotype was counted a few times. This chain joins TRBV25-1 and TRBJ2-7; 8 nucleotides agree with TRBD2. The CDR3 covers 16 residues. Trimming cost V 6 bases and J 5 bases; bases outside gene matches: 15. Germline loops: CDR1 MGHDK, CDR2 SYGVNS. CDR3 sequence reads: CASSLAPGGGFDEQYF. CDR3 coding DNA: TGTGCCAGCAGCCTCGCCCCGGGAGGGGGATTCGACGAGCAGTACTTC.

V usage is TRBV29-1 and J usage is TRBJ1-2, with no clear D. V was cut by 1 base and J by 7 bases, with 10 bases left in between. CDR1 and CDR2 (germline): SQVTM, ANQGSEA. This CDR3 comprises 12 residues. CDR3 in DNA: TGCAGCGTTGAAGCGGGCAGACTTGGCTACACCTTC. Protein product: CSVEAGRLGYTF.